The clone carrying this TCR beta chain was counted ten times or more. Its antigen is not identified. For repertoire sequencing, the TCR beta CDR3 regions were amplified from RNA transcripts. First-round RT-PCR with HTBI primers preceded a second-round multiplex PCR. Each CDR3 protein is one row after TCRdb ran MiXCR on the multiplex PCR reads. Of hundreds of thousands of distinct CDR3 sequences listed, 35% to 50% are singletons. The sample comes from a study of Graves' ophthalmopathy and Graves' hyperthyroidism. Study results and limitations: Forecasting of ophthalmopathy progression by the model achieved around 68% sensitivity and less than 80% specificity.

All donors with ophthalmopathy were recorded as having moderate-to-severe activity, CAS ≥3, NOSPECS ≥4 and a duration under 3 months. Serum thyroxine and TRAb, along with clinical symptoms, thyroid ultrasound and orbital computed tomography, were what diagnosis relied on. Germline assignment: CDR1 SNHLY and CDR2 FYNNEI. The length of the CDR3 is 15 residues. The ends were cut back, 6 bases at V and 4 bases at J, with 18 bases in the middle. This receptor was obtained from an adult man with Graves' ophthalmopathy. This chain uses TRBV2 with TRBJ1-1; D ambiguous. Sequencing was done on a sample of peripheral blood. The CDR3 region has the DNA TGTGCCAGCAGGGAGACGGGAGCTGGTGGCACTGAAGCTTTCTTT. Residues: CASRETGAGGTEAFF.